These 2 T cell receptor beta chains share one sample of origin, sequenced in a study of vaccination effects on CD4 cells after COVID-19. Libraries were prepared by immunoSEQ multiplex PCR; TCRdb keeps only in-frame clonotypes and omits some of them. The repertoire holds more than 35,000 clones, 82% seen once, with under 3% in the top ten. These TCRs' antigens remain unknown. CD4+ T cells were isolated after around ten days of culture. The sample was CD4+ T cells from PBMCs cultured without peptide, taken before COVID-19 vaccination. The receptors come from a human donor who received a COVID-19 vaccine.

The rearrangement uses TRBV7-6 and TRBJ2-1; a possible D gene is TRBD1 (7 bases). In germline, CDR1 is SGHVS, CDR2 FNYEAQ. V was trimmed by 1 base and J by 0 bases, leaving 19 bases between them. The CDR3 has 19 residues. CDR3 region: CASSLVAGGYTSSYNEQFF. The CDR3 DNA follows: TGTGCCAGCAGCTTAGTGGCAGGGGGGTATACATCCTCCTACAATGAGCAGTTCTTC.

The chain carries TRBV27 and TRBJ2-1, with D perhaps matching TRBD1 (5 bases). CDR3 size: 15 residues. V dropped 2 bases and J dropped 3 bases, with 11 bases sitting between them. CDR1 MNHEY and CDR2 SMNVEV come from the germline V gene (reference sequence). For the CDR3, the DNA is TGTGCCAGCAGTTTACGACAGCGTATCTACAATGAGCAGTTCTTC. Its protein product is CASSLRQRIYNEQFF.